This passage covers 23 T cell receptor beta chains from one sample sequenced in a study of breast tumors, draining lymph nodes, adjacent tissues (dated by TCRdb to 2016 to 2017). The protocol used for the library was multiplex PCR. Reads for this sample came from an Illumina HiSeq 2000. TCRdb itself trimmed the public reads at Q25 with fastp, ran MiXCR and retained productive beta chains. CDR3 protein sequences are deduplicated, and each keeps its most common genes and DNA. This sample is represented by about 22,000 distinct CDR3 sequences; 45% to 60% of them were singletons. The ten largest make up 14% of the sample. The sample comprised breast tumor tissue. The receptors stem from a female donor with breast cancer. Some clones in this sample may be carry-over from other donors' samples.

By frequency in the sample, this clonotype is medium-sized. The chain joins TRBV4-2 to TRBJ1-3; D uncertain. The ends were cut back, 0 bases at V and 0 bases at J, with 24 bases in the middle. This CDR3 spans 21 amino acids. From germline, CDR1 is LGHNA and CDR2 YNFKEQ. CDR3 DNA: TGTGCCAGCAGCCAAGAGGGAAACACAAAGGGTCGCCTTAGCTCTGGAAACACCATATATTTT. Translated, it gives CASSQEGNTKGRLSSGNTIYF.

Points on this clonotype: A much larger clone lies a single base off, so this may be a read error. This chain connects TRBV5-4 to TRBJ2-3; 7 positions agree with TRBD2. This CDR3 region has 15 residues. CDR1 SGHNT and CDR2 YYREEE come from the germline V gene (reference sequence). CDR3 nucleotide sequence: TGTGCCAGCAGCCAGGGAGGGCCCCGCACAGGTACGCAGTATTTT. Translated, it gives CASSQGGPRTGTQYF.

V is TRBV2 and J is TRBJ1-4; D possibly corresponds to TRBD1 (5 bases). This CDR3 has 15 amino acids. The ends were cut back, 5 bases at V and 0 bases at J, with 10 bases in the middle. Germline loops: CDR1 SNHLY, CDR2 FYNNEI. As DNA, the CDR3 is TGTGCCAGCAGTCCTGGGGGATCAACTAATGAAAAACTGTTTTTT. It codes for CASSPGGSTNEKLFF.

This clonotype has ten or more counts. The chain carries TRBV10-3 and TRBJ2-5, with 12 bases matching TRBD2. Trimming removed 3 bases from V and 1 base from J; junction bases left unmatched: 3. CDR3 length: 16 amino acids. From germline, CDR1 is ENHRY and CDR2 SYGVKD. DNA of the CDR3: TGTGCCATCAGTGAACCTAGCGGGGGGGGCCAAGAGACCCAGTACTTC. It is translated as CAISEPSGGGQETQYF.

The chain carries TRBV24-1 and TRBJ2-1, with a possible D match to TRBD2 (5 bases). Germline values: CDR1 KGHDR, CDR2 SFDVKD. This CDR3 comprises 14 residues. Trimming removed 5 bases from V and 10 bases from J, with 17 bases in between. CDR3 in amino acids: CATSASPLASEQFF. In nucleotides, the CDR3 is TGTGCCACCAGTGCCTCTCCTCTAGCCTCCGAGCAGTTCTTC.

In its sample, this clonotype was seen many times. The rearrangement uses TRBV27 and TRBJ1-2; a possible D gene is TRBD1 (5 bases). This CDR3 contains 15 residues. Trimming pared 5 bases from V and 3 bases from J, leaving 16 bases between. Looked up from germline, CDR1 is MNHEY and CDR2 is SMNVEV (reference sequence). The CDR3 region has the DNA TGTGCCAGCAGTGTTGGGGGAAATCACCACTATGGCTACACCTTC. Residues: CASSVGGNHHYGYTF.

This clonotype was seen ten or more times. The chain recombines TRBV12-3 or TRBV12-4 with TRBJ2-1; D is ambiguous. The CDR3 has 14 residues. With 1 base removed from V and 6 bases from J, the gap between germline ends came to 10 bases. The CDR3 DNA follows: TGTGCCAGCAGTTTAGGTCTCCAGGTCAATGAGCAGTTCTTC. Translating it yields CASSLGLQVNEQFF.

This clonotype was observed many times. This chain uses TRBV7-2 with TRBJ2-2; D is unclear. Germline V gene lookup returns CDR1 SGHTA and CDR2 FQGNSA. The V and J ends lost 2 bases and 1 base respectively, with 11 bases between them. The length of the CDR3 is 16 residues. The CDR3 sequence is CASSLRTTMNTGELFF. CDR3 sequence (DNA): TGTGCCAGCAGCTTAAGAACCACAATGAACACCGGGGAGCTGTTTTTT.

Many counts were recorded for this clonotype. The chain has TRBV11-1 and TRBJ2-5; the match to TRBD2 covers 7 bases. V shed 8 bases, J shed 5 bases, and the junction held 14 bases outside the gene matches. The CDR3 extends over 15 amino acids. Per the germline V gene, CDR1 is SGHAT and CDR2 is FQDESV (reference sequence). The CDR3 DNA is TGTGCCAGCGGGGGAACTGGCGCGGGAGCTGAGACCCAGTACTTC. Its translation: CASGGTGAGAETQYF.

This clonotype was picked up one time. The CDR3 DNA is TGTGCCATCCTGGACAGGGGGCTCGGAGGCTACACCTTC. It codes for CAILDRGLGGYTF. The chain joins TRBV6-2 or TRBV6-3 to TRBJ1-2; 11 bases line up with TRBD1. Germline values: CDR1 MNHEY, CDR2 SVGEGT. Unmatched junction bases numbered 9, after V lost 10 bases and J lost 8 bases. The CDR3 totals 13 residues.

Many counts were recorded for this clonotype. The chain joins TRBV10-1 to TRBJ2-2; D is unresolved. Between the trimmed V and J ends, which lost 5 bases and 13 bases, there was a span of 20 bases. Per germline, CDR1 WNHNN and CDR2 SYGVQD (reference sequence). The CDR3 runs to 14 residues. CDR3 coding DNA: TGCGCCAGCAGTCCCCTTCCCGGTCCGGGTGGGCTGTTTTTT. This codes for CASSPLPGPGGLFF.

This chain connects TRBV4-1 to TRBJ1-4; TRBD1 aligns across 9 bases. The V gene's germline CDR1 is MGHRA and CDR2 YSYEKL. V shed 1 base, J shed 8 bases, and the junction held 2 bases outside the gene matches. The length of the CDR3 is 14 residues. DNA for the CDR3: TGCGCCAGCAGCCAAGGGACAGGGGACGAAAAACTGTTTTTT. Its protein product is CASSQGTGDEKLFF.

This clonotype was observed a handful of times. V and J are TRBV20-1 and TRBJ2-7; the D is unclear. This CDR3 contains 12 residues. Looked up from germline, CDR1 is DFQATT and CDR2 is SNEGSKA (reference sequence). V was cut by 5 bases and J by 2 bases, with 10 bases left in between. CDR3 region: CSARRTTYEQYF. The CDR3 nucleotides read TGCAGTGCTCGCCGAACGACCTACGAGCAGTACTTC.

This clonotype was counted once. The genes are TRBV11-2 and TRBJ1-5; 10 nucleotides line up with TRBD1. The germline gives CDR1 SGHAT, CDR2 FQNNGV. This CDR3 has 15 amino acids. Trimming cost V 5 bases and J 6 bases; bases outside gene matches: 7. CDR3 sequence (DNA): TGTGCCAGCAGCCCCGGGACAGGGGCCATTCAGCCCCAGCATTTT. Residues: CASSPGTGAIQPQHF.

By frequency in the sample, this clonotype is medium-sized. The chain combines TRBV7-9 with TRBJ1-3; TRBD1 is a possible D gene (5 bases). Germline CDR1 is SEHNR and CDR2 is FQNEAQ (reference sequence). The V end was cut by 4 bases, the J end by 4 bases, with 17 bases between. This CDR3 spans 16 amino acids. The chain's CDR3 is CASSSDRSGRGNTIYF. CDR3 nucleotides: TGTGCCAGCAGCTCGGATCGATCAGGGAGAGGAAACACCATATATTTT.

This clonotype appeared a single time. The J gene is TRBJ2-3, the V gene TRBV6-6; 7 positions match TRBD1. The V gene end was trimmed by 7 bases and the J gene end by 3 bases; junction bases not matched to a gene: 7. The CDR3 loop spans 14 amino acids. The germline V gene has CDR1 MNHNY and CDR2 SVGAGI (reference sequence). The CDR3 sequence is CASTRDSSTDTQYF. In nucleotides, the CDR3 is TGTGCCAGCACCCGGGACAGCTCAACAGATACGCAGTATTTT.

The CDR3: CASSLAAGQGYGYTF. The CDR3 DNA reads as TGTGCCAGCAGCTTAGCGGCGGGACAGGGCTATGGCTACACCTTC. This chain uses TRBV7-2 with TRBJ1-2; 9 bases are a match to TRBD1. The CDR3 is made up of 15 amino acids. Germline-derived CDR1 and CDR2 are SGHTA and FQGNSA. J lost 4 bases, V lost 0 bases, and 3 bases had no gene match.

The chain recombines TRBV5-1 with TRBJ2-2; D is possibly TRBD1 (6 bases). This CDR3 is 14 amino acids long. The germline V gene encodes CDR1 SGHRS and CDR2 YFSETQ. V was clipped by 3 bases and J by 4 bases, with 10 bases between them. The DNA of the CDR3 is TGCGCCAGCAGCTCGGGACAAACCACCGGGGAGCTGTTTTTT. Translation gives CASSSGQTTGELFF.

A few counts support this clonotype. This chain uses TRBV15 with TRBJ1-2; TRBD1 agrees at 11 bases. Unmatched junction bases numbered 0, after V lost 1 base and J lost 2 bases. This CDR3 contains 15 residues. The germline CDR1 and CDR2 sequences are LNHNV and YYDKDF (reference sequence). The CDR3 spells CATSRGDRGNYGYTF. DNA of the CDR3: TGTGCCACCAGCAGAGGGGACAGGGGGAACTATGGCTACACCTTC.

The gene calls are TRBV9 and TRBJ1-2; unclear D gene. The CDR3 extends over 11 amino acids. CDR1 is SGDLS, CDR2 YYNGEE, per germline. The V gene lost 3 bases and the J gene lost 8 bases, with 8 bases spanning the gap. The CDR3 is CASSGIRGYTF. CDR3 DNA: TGTGCCAGCAGCGGGATTAGGGGCTACACCTTC. The whole variable domain, remainder taken from reference TRBV9 and TRBJ1-2, is DSGVTQTPKHLITATGQRVTLRCSPRSGDLSVYWYQQSLDQGLQFLIQYYNGEERAKGNILERFSAQQFPDLHSELNLSSLELGDSALYFCASSGIRGYTFGSGTRLTVV.

The chain joins TRBV6-5 to TRBJ2-3; 12 positions agree with TRBD2. CDR1 and CDR2 from the germline V gene are MNHEY and SVGAGI. Unmatched junction bases numbered 7, after V lost 9 bases and J lost 6 bases. The CDR3 covers 14 residues. Written as DNA, the CDR3 is TGTGCCAGAAGACTAGCGGGAGAGGCTGATACGCAGTATTTT. Translating it yields CARRLAGEADTQYF.

The sample holds a few counts of this clonotype. The chain recombines TRBV2 with TRBJ1-2; D ambiguous. The length of the CDR3 is 13 residues. With 1 base removed from V and 6 bases from J, the gap between germline ends came to 9 bases. Germline CDR1 is SNHLY and CDR2 is FYNNEI. Written as DNA, the CDR3 is TGTGCCAGCAGTGAAGGGGAGCGGCATGGCTACACCTTC. It yields the protein CASSEGERHGYTF.

This clonotype is medium-sized within its sample. The rearrangement links TRBV12-5 to TRBJ2-3; TRBD1 or TRBD2 may be the D gene (5 bases each). The CDR3 contains 14 residues. With 5 bases removed from V and 2 bases from J, the gap between germline ends came to 11 bases. The germline V gene has CDR1 LGHNT and CDR2 FRNRAP. The CDR3 reads CASGVGTLTDTQYF. For the CDR3, the DNA is TGTGCTAGTGGTGTAGGGACCCTCACAGATACGCAGTATTTT.